This T cell receptor (beta chain) was captured in a study of vaccination effects on CD4 cells after COVID-19. Study overall: It was two doses of either the BNT162b2 or mRNA-1273 vaccine that participants received.

Clones were read by immunoSEQ multiplex PCR, and TCRdb kept only the in-frame ones, dropping some. Of about 41,000 clones detected, around 70% appear once; the ten largest clones hold 26%. Note on this clone: Its target is unknown.

Sequencing was preceded by expansion of antigen-specific CD4+ T cells with viral peptide pools in the ViraFEST assay. Culture proceeded for roughly ten days, and CD4+ T cells were then isolated. The study found no prior SARS-CoV-2 infection in the vaccine recipients, who tested negative for nucleocapsid antibodies. Both day 3 and day 7 saw half the medium replaced with IL-2 medium. Germline CDR1 SGHNT, CDR2 YYREEE (reference sequence). V was clipped by 6 bases and J by 8 bases; unmatched bases: 11. The CDR3 extends over 15 amino acids. The sequence came from a human donor who received a COVID-19 vaccine. The specimen comprised CD4+ T cells from PBMCs cultured with HCoV-OC43 spike peptides, sampled before COVID-19 vaccination. The subset was: HCoV-OC43 spike overlapping peptide pool stimulation. The gene calls are TRBV5-4 and TRBJ2-2, with 9 bases matching TRBD1. CDR3 sequence (DNA): TGTGCCAGCAACTCCGGCACAGGGGGCCGTGGGGAGCTGTTTTTT. Protein product: CASNSGTGGRGELFF.